The 3 T cell receptor beta chains below come from one sample, sequenced in a study of shared clonotypes between healthy human individuals. Clones were sequenced by immunoSEQ multiplex PCR, and TCRdb holds only the in-frame ones, with some missing. The repertoire holds millions of clones, with approximately 95% as singletons. Sequencing was done on a sample of naive CD4+ T cells from PBMCs. Indicated subset: CD45RA+ positively selected. The receptors come from a man aged 18 to 29 in good health. Some clones in this sample may be carry-over from other donors' samples.

This sequence joins TRBV18 and TRBJ1-5; 7 positions match TRBD1. This CDR3 has 16 residues. CDR1 KGHSH and CDR2 LQKENI come from the germline V gene. J gave up 6 bases and V 4 bases, and 12 bases lay outside the gene matches. The CDR3 protein is CASSLYTSGGGQPQHF. In DNA form, the CDR3 reads TGTGCCAGCTCACTATACACCTCAGGGGGAGGTCAGCCCCAGCATTTT.

This clone came up once. Other DNA sequences of this sample code for an identical CDR3. V usage is TRBV7-9 and J usage is TRBJ1-5; 9 positions agree with TRBD1. Germline V lookup: CDR1 SEHNR, CDR2 FQNEAQ (reference sequence). This CDR3 region has 15 residues. Trimming at V came to 4 bases and at J to 0 bases, leaving 1 base not matched to a gene. The CDR3 sequence is CASSSQGASNQPQHF. The CDR3 DNA follows: TGTGCCAGCAGCTCACAGGGGGCTAGCAATCAGCCCCAGCATTTT.

The chain uses TRBV10-3 and TRBJ1-2, with 8 bases matching TRBD1. In germline, CDR1 is ENHRY, CDR2 SYGVKD. V shed 1 base and J 6 bases; nucleotides not matched to a gene: 4. There are 14 residues in the CDR3. CDR3 nucleotides: TGTGCCATCAGTGAGTACCCAGGGGGCGATGGCTACACCTTC. It encodes CAISEYPGGDGYTF.